Presented here are 11 T cell receptor beta chains from one specimen sequenced in a study of T cell responses to AZD1222 COVID-19 vaccine. Sequenced by immunoSEQ multiplex PCR; TCRdb stores in-frame clones only, minus some. The sample includes over 90,000 clones, about nine tenths seen only once; the top ten take about 50%. Sequenced here: peripheral blood, sampled on day 0 of AZD1222 vaccination. The receptors here all came from an adult in good health.

The gene calls are TRBV15 and TRBJ2-2; TRBD2 aligns across 9 bases. The CDR3 length is 15 residues. Trimming took 1 base from V and 8 from J; bases not matched to a gene: 5. Per the germline V gene, CDR1 is LNHNV and CDR2 is YYDKDF (reference sequence). CDR3 region: CATSRGGLAYGELFF. DNA of the CDR3: TGTGCCACCAGCAGAGGGGGACTAGCATATGGGGAGCTGTTTTTT. Variable domain in full (rest from reference TRBV15 and TRBJ2-2): DAMVIQNPRYQVTQFGKPVTLSCSQTLNHNVMYWYQQKSSQAPKLLFHYYDKDFNNEADTPDNFQSRRPNTSFCFLDIRSPGLGDTAMYLCATSRGGLAYGELFFGEGSRLTVL.

CDR3 coding DNA: TGTGCCAGCACCGGACAGCCTATACTGGGAAATGAGCAGTTCTTC. It codes for CASTGQPILGNEQFF. The rearrangement uses TRBV2 and TRBJ2-1, with a tentative D call TRBD1 (6 bases). There are 15 residues in the CDR3. V was pared by 7 bases and J by 7 bases, with 20 bases between. Germline loops: CDR1 SNHLY, CDR2 FYNNEI. The entire variable domain, with the rest obtained from reference TRBV2 and TRBJ2-1, is as follows: EPEVTQTPSHQVTQMGQEVILRCVPISNHLYFYWYRQILGQKVEFLVSFYNNEISEKSEIFDDQFSVERPDGSNFTLKIRSTKLEDSAMYFCASTGQPILGNEQFFGPGTRLTVL.

The V gene is TRBV12-3 or TRBV12-4, the J gene TRBJ1-4; D remains unclear. Trimming cost V 11 bases and J 7 bases, with 17 bases left between them. The CDR3 has 13 amino acids. The DNA for the CDR3 is TGTGCCTCCCTTTCGCCGGGCATTGAAAAACTGTTTTTT. Protein: CASLSPGIEKLFF.

The V call is TRBV25-1, the J call TRBJ1-1; TRBD1 matches 7 bases. Losses at the gene ends were 4 bases for V and 0 bases for J; bases not matched to a gene: 8. CDR1 and CDR2 (germline): MGHDK, SYGVNS. The CDR3 consists of 16 residues. This CDR3 is CASSARGLGLNTEAFF. The CDR3 nucleotides are TGTGCCAGCAGTGCTAGGGGGCTTGGATTGAACACTGAAGCTTTCTTT.

V usage is TRBV29-1 and J usage is TRBJ1-2; no reliable D call. The V and J ends lost 8 bases and 4 bases respectively, with 20 bases between them. The CDR3 spans 14 residues. The germline CDR1 and CDR2 sequences are SQVTM and ANQGSEA. This CDR3 reads CSSFREGILYGYTF. For the CDR3, the DNA is TGCAGCTCCTTTCGCGAGGGCATCCTCTATGGCTACACCTTC. The whole variable domain, remainder taken from reference TRBV29-1 and TRBJ1-2, is SAVISQKPSRDICQRGTSLTIQCQVDSQVTMMFWYRQQPGQSLTLIATANQGSEATYESGFVIDKFPISRPNLTFSTLTVSNMSPEDSSIYLCSSFREGILYGYTFGSGTRLTVV.

The rearrangement links TRBV7-8 to TRBJ1-2; D unresolved. V was shortened by 1 base and J by 2 bases, with 8 bases between the two germline ends. The germline CDR1 and CDR2 sequences are SGHVS and FQNEAQ. The CDR3 is made up of 14 amino acids. CDR3 coding DNA: TGTGCCAGCAGCTTAGTACGAGGGAACTATGGCTACACCTTC. Translation gives CASSLVRGNYGYTF.

J is TRBJ1-1 and V is TRBV6-5; unclear D gene. This CDR3 contains 15 residues. Trimming removed 2 bases from V and 1 base from J, with 11 bases in between. Germline loops: CDR1 MNHEY, CDR2 SVGAGI. CDR3 sequence reads: CASSYDSARNTEAFF. For the CDR3, the DNA is TGTGCCAGCAGTTACGACTCAGCCCGGAACACTGAAGCTTTCTTT.

The chain employs TRBV5-1 and TRBJ1-1; TRBD1 agrees at 7 bases. V lost 5 bases and J lost 1; bases outside the gene matches: 11. There are 16 residues in the CDR3. CDR1 and CDR2 from the germline V gene are SGHRS and YFSETQ. CDR3: CASRLTGDRTNTEAFF. The CDR3 DNA sequence: TGCGCCAGCAGGCTAACAGGGGACCGAACGAACACTGAAGCTTTCTTT.

The chain combines TRBV28 with TRBJ2-7; D remains unclear. The CDR3 spans 12 residues. Looked up from germline, CDR1 is MDHEN and CDR2 is SYDVKM. V shed 3 bases and J shed 6 bases, with 9 bases lying between them. This CDR3 is CASSLLLSEQYF. The DNA for the CDR3 is TGTGCCAGCAGTTTGCTCCTCTCCGAGCAGTACTTC.

The genes are TRBV7-8 and TRBJ2-7, with 8 bases identical to TRBD1. J gave up 0 bases and V 10 bases, and 8 bases lay outside the gene matches. The CDR3 loop spans 14 amino acids. The germline gives CDR1 SGHVS, CDR2 FQNEAQ. CDR3 sequence reads: CATRTGPNSYEQYF. CDR3 sequence (DNA): TGTGCCACGAGGACAGGGCCCAACTCCTACGAGCAGTACTTC.

This sequence joins TRBV28 and TRBJ2-7; no reliable D call. Germline V CDR1 and CDR2: MDHEN, SYDVKM. V was pared by 2 bases and J by 7 bases, with 9 bases between. The CDR3 runs 12 residues. CDR3 in DNA: TGTGCCAGCAGTTTAGACCCTGGGGAGCAGTACTTC. Amino acid sequence: CASSLDPGEQYF.